Listed below are T cell receptor beta chains from one sample, sequenced in a study of early T cells in non-severe SARS-CoV-2 infection. TCRdb itself ran the 5' RACE reads through MiXCR, one entry per CDR3 protein. The table shows just under 65,000 distinct CDR3 sequences, with 7% to 10% occurring only once. Here the sequenced sample was whole blood, taken at baseline. All receptors derive from an adult who was a healthcare worker with PCR-confirmed SARS-CoV-2 infection or an uninfected control (not recorded which). Both conserved end residues are part of each CDR3. Fields, in order: V gene, J gene, clone size, D gene, CDR3 protein, CDR3 DNA. D genes are given only for firm matches. Not all rows give a size; the values are once, few, many and, for expanded clones, a class.

>TRBV6-1|TRBJ2-3|few|TRBD2
CASRLLAGGKDTQYF
TGTGCCAGCAGGCTACTAGCGGGAGGAAAGGATACGCAGTATTTT
>TRBV6-2/TRBV6-3|TRBJ1-1|NA|NA
CASRKGLEAFF
TGTGCCAGCAGAAAGGGGCTTGAAGCTTTCTTT
>TRBV7-2|TRBJ2-7|many|TRBD2
CASSLRLAGGEQYF
TGTGCCAGCAGCTTACGCCTAGCGGGAGGCGAGCAGTACTTC
>TRBV6-5|TRBJ2-3|few|NA
CASSYQFPRRTPADTQYF
TGTGCCAGCAGTTACCAGTTCCCTCGGCGGACCCCTGCAGATACGCAGTATTTT
>TRBV20-1|TRBJ1-5|many|NA
CSARRTNQPQHF
TGCAGTGCTAGGCGCACTAATCAGCCCCAGCATTTT
>TRBV6-6|TRBJ1-5|many|NA
CASSYSRQPVEPQHF
TGTGCCAGCAGTTACTCGAGGCAGCCCGTGGAGCCCCAGCATTTT
>TRBV6-6|TRBJ1-3|NA|NA
CASSYIDGMQESSGNTIYF
TGTGCCAGCAGTTATATTGATGGTATGCAGGAGAGCTCTGGAAACACCATATATTTT
>TRBV25-1|TRBJ1-1|many|NA
CASSPLGDTEAFF
TGTGCCAGCAGCCCTCTTGGGGACACTGAAGCTTTCTTT
>TRBV11-1|TRBJ2-3|many|NA
CASSFESGHTQYF
TGTGCCAGCAGCTTTGAGAGTGGGCATACGCAGTATTTT
>TRBV11-2|TRBJ2-1|NA|NA
CANSLGVGYNEQFF
TGTGCCAACAGCTTAGGAGTGGGCTACAATGAGCAGTTCTTC
>TRBV12-3/TRBV12-4|TRBJ2-1|many|NA
CASSPDPGHEQFF
TGTGCCAGCAGCCCAGACCCAGGACATGAGCAGTTCTTC
>TRBV12-3/TRBV12-4|TRBJ1-6|few|NA
CASSLALTVSFSPLHF
TGTGCCAGCAGTTTAGCGCTCACAGTCTCTTTTTCACCCCTCCACTTT
>TRBV27|TRBJ1-5|NA|NA
CASSLSAGAWQPQHF
TGTGCCAGCAGTTTATCTGCGGGGGCGTGGCAGCCCCAGCATTTT
>TRBV18|TRBJ1-1|NA|NA
CASSPGGRNTEAFF
TGTGCCAGCTCCCCGGGGGGGCGCAATACTGAAGCTTTCTTT
>TRBV5-1|TRBJ1-3|NA|NA
CASSLGEQGNTIYF
TGCGCCAGCAGCTTGGGGGAACAGGGAAACACCATATATTTT
>TRBV19|TRBJ2-2|many|TRBD2
CASSTARTSGTLGARELFF
TGTGCCAGTAGTACCGCCCGGACTAGCGGGACCTTGGGTGCCCGGGAGCTGTTTTTT
>TRBV12-3/TRBV12-4|TRBJ1-5|few|NA
CASSLQGNQPQHF
TGTGCCAGCAGTTTACAGGGGAATCAGCCCCAGCATTTT
>TRBV7-2|TRBJ2-5|NA|NA
CASSLGLPETQYF
TGTGCCAGCAGCTTAGGTCTCCCGGAGACCCAGTACTTC
>TRBV10-2|TRBJ2-1|many|NA
CASSRRDTDNEQFF
TGCGCCAGCAGTCGGCGGGATACCGACAATGAGCAGTTCTTC
>TRBV10-3|TRBJ1-4|few|TRBD1
CAIATGWDEKLFF
TGTGCCATCGCGACAGGGTGGGATGAAAAACTGTTTTTT
>TRBV7-3|TRBJ2-3|many|NA
CASSLRADTQYF
TGTGCCAGCAGCCTAAGGGCAGATACGCAGTATTTT
>TRBV10-1|TRBJ2-2|NA|NA
CASSDFLSDGRGQTGELFF
TGCGCCAGCAGTGATTTCTTGTCGGATGGCAGGGGACAAACCGGGGAGCTGTTTTTT
>TRBV6-6|TRBJ1-6|few|TRBD1
CASSQDRSNSPLHF
TGTGCCAGCAGTCAGGACAGGTCAAATTCACCCCTCCACTTT
>TRBV6-5|TRBJ2-7|NA|TRBD2
CASRELAGYEQYF
TGTGCCAGCAGGGAACTAGCGGGATACGAGCAGTACTTC
>TRBV2|TRBJ1-1|NA|NA
CASTESGRKAFF
TGTGCCAGCACCGAATCGGGTCGGAAAGCTTTCTTT
>TRBV27|TRBJ2-3|NA|NA
CASSLTGPATDTQYF
TGTGCCAGCAGTTTAACTGGACCGGCCACAGATACGCAGTATTTT
>TRBV7-8|TRBJ1-3|many|TRBD1
CASSLGTGGFSGNTIYF
TGTGCCAGCAGCTTAGGGACAGGGGGTTTCTCTGGAAACACCATATATTTT
>TRBV3-1|TRBJ2-1|few|TRBD1
CASGKQGAVYNEQFF
TGTGCCAGCGGAAAACAGGGGGCCGTCTACAATGAGCAGTTCTTC
>TRBV9|TRBJ1-2|many|TRBD1
CASRKLQGNYGYTF
TGTGCCAGCAGGAAATTACAGGGGAACTATGGCTACACCTTC
>TRBV9|TRBJ2-7|many|NA
CASSVDGVSEQYF
TGTGCCAGCAGCGTAGATGGGGTATCTGAGCAGTACTTC
>TRBV20-1|TRBJ2-7|many|TRBD1
CSARPTGTGDSGQYF
TGCAGTGCTAGACCCACGGGGACAGGGGATTCGGGGCAGTACTTC
>TRBV7-2|TRBJ2-4|few|NA
CASSVRDTKNIQYF
TGTGCCAGCAGCGTCCGGGACACCAAAAACATTCAGTACTTC
>TRBV12-3/TRBV12-4|TRBJ2-1|NA|NA
CASSSLSHEQFF
TGTGCCAGCAGTTCCCTCTCACATGAGCAGTTCTTC
>TRBV9|TRBJ2-5|few|NA
CASSVAREETQYF
TGTGCCAGCAGCGTGGCCAGGGAAGAGACCCAGTACTTC
>TRBV3-1|TRBJ2-3|few|NA
CASSQGDGLEDLQGQYF
TGTGCCAGCAGCCAAGGCGACGGACTCGAGGACCTCCAGGGGCAGTATTTT
>TRBV27|TRBJ1-1|NA|NA
CASSLPGGGARAFF
TGTGCCAGCAGTCTGCCGGGGGGGGGCGCGAGGGCTTTCTTT
>TRBV18|TRBJ1-2|many|TRBD1
CASSPPGQGQGYTF
TGTGCCAGCTCACCACCGGGACAGGGGCAGGGCTACACCTTC
>TRBV5-4|TRBJ1-1|few|NA
CASSGADTEAFF
TGTGCCAGCAGCGGGGCGGACACTGAAGCTTTCTTT
>TRBV21-1|TRBJ2-3|few|NA
CASSKEGGLLADTQYF
TGTGCCAGCAGCAAAGAAGGGGGATTATTAGCGGATACGCAGTATTTT
>TRBV20-1|TRBJ1-2|few|NA
CSARQTRYGYTF
TGCAGTGCTAGACAGACACGCTATGGCTACACCTTC
>TRBV10-3|TRBJ1-1|many|TRBD1
CAAQGQGLRSEAFF
TGTGCCGCCCAGGGACAGGGTCTCAGATCTGAAGCTTTCTTT
>TRBV29-1|TRBJ1-5|NA|NA
CSVGPGAYQPQHF
TGCAGCGTTGGCCCGGGGGCCTATCAGCCCCAGCATTTT
>TRBV3-1|TRBJ2-1|many|NA
CASSQAVSGYNEQFF
TGTGCCAGCAGCCAAGCGGTGAGTGGTTACAATGAGCAGTTCTTC
>TRBV27|TRBJ2-2|many|NA
CASSLRMGDTGELFF
TGTGCCAGCAGTTTAAGGATGGGGGACACCGGGGAGCTGTTTTTT
>TRBV7-2|TRBJ2-1|NA|NA
CASSLDGRGYNEQFF
TGTGCCAGCAGCTTAGACGGGAGAGGTTACAATGAGCAGTTCTTC
>TRBV24-1|TRBJ2-3|many|NA
CATSDPLAGHLGNTQYF
TGTGCCACCAGTGACCCCCTGGCTGGGCACCTGGGAAATACGCAGTATTTT
>TRBV7-9|TRBJ2-7|NA|NA
CASSFTRGTTYEQYF
TGTGCCAGCAGTTTTACCCGGGGGACGACCTACGAGCAGTACTTC
>TRBV19|TRBJ2-2|few|TRBD1
CASSPGDRSNTGELFF
TGTGCCAGTAGTCCCGGGGACAGATCGAACACCGGGGAGCTGTTTTTT
>TRBV19|TRBJ2-7|NA|TRBD2
CASSIAPSGTYEQYF
TGTGCCAGTAGTATAGCGCCTAGCGGGACCTACGAGCAGTACTTC
>TRBV7-2|TRBJ2-1|NA|TRBD1
CASSSDRGYYNEQFF
TGTGCCAGCAGCTCCGACAGGGGGTACTACAATGAGCAGTTCTTC
>TRBV7-9|TRBJ2-1|NA|NA
CASSLALRGGIDNEQFF
TGTGCCAGCAGCTTAGCCCTTCGGGGCGGGATCGACAATGAGCAGTTCTTC
>TRBV12-3/TRBV12-4|TRBJ2-5|NA|TRBD2
CASSLEGLATETQYF
TGTGCCAGCAGTTTAGAGGGACTAGCGACAGAGACCCAGTACTTC
>TRBV7-3|TRBJ2-1|NA|TRBD1
CASSSGGQVPQFF
TGTGCCAGCAGTTCAGGGGGCCAGGTACCTCAGTTCTTC